This TCR beta chain was profiled in a study of T cells after yellow fever vaccination. V was cut by 4 bases and J by 1 base, with 11 bases left in between. This CDR3 comprises 14 residues. The germline CDR1 and CDR2 sequences are SGHNT and YYREEE (reference sequence). TCRdb reprocessed the 5' RACE reads with MiXCR, giving one entry per CDR3 protein. The table shows tens of thousands of distinct CDR3 sequences, with approximately 6.2% occurring only once. The material sequenced was CD4+ T cells sorted from PBMCs, taken less than 16 days after the first yellow fever vaccination. The rearrangement links TRBV5-4 to TRBJ2-5; a weak D match, TRBD2 (6 bases). The sequence came from a young man who received the YFV17D yellow fever vaccine. CDR3 loop: CASSPGTVQETQYF. CDR3 nucleotides: TGTGCCAGCAGCCCCGGGACTGTCCAAGAGACCCAGTACTTC.